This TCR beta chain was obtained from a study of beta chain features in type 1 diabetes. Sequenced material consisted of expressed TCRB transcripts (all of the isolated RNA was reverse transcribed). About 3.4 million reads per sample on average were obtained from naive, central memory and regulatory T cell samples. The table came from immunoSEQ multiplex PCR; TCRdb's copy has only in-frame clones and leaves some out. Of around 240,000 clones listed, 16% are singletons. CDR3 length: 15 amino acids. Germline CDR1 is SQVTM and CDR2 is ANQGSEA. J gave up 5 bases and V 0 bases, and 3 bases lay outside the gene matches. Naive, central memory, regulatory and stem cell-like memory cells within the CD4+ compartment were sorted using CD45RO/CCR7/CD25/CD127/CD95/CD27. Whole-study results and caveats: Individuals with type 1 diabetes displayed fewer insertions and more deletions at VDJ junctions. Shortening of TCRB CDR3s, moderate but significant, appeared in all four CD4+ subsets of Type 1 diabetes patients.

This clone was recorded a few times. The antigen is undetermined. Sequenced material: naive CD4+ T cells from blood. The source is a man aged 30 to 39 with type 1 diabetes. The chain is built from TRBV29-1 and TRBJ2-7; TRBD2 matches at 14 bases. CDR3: CSVEEGTSGSHEQYF. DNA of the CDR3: TGCAGCGTTGAAGAAGGGACTAGCGGGAGTCACGAGCAGTACTTC.